Sequencing of this T cell receptor beta chain was carried out in a study of cytomegalovirus exposure and HLA in healthy donors. This CDR3 region has 16 residues. Looked up from germline, CDR1 is MNHEY and CDR2 is SVGAGI. The V end was cut by 2 bases, the J end by 0 bases, with 14 bases between. Vbeta (60) and Jbeta (13) primers were used in the PCR. Assay: immunoSEQ multiplex PCR; the TCRdb copy retains only in-frame clones and omits some. The data contain 130,000 to 150,000 clones, around 79% of them seen just once; the ten biggest clones take up less than 3%. General observations from the study: The authors later found TCR association rates varying by HLA locus, with DRB1 most and HLA-C fewest. Later analysis identified a missense DCLRE1C variant that was linked to TCR beta V- and J-gene trimming.

A word on this clone: The antigen remains unidentified.

Likely unrecorded immune exposures existed in these nominally healthy donors. The specimen sequenced was PBMCs. The rearrangement joins TRBV6-5 to TRBJ2-7; possible D gene TRBD1, 5 bases. This TCR was recovered from a male donor in good health and CMV-seronegative. Here the CDR3 reads CASSYSPRTFSYEQYF. Here the CDR3 DNA reads TGTGCCAGCAGTTACAGTCCCAGGACATTCTCCTACGAGCAGTACTTC.